The 22 T cell receptor beta chains reported below all come from one sample, sequenced in a study of shared clonotypes between healthy human individuals. CD8 cells classed as naive were CD45RO-negative and positively selected for CCR7, excluding terminally differentiated effector memory CD45RA+ cells. The repertoire was sequenced with immunoSEQ multiplex PCR; TCRdb's copy has only in-frame clones and lacks some. Here the sample spans about 750,000 clones, 80% to 95% being singletons. Source material: naive CD8+ T cells sorted from blood. The receptors come from a man younger than 40 in good health.

The V and J genes are TRBV4-1 and TRBJ2-7; D gene unclear. The CDR3 length is 17 residues. Trimming took off 0 bases at V and 3 bases at J, with 18 bases between the two ends. CDR1 and CDR2 from the germline V gene are MGHRA and YSYEKL. This chain's CDR3 is CASSQESSRATFYEQYF. The DNA for the CDR3 is TGCGCCAGCAGCCAAGAATCGAGCCGGGCCACTTTCTACGAGCAGTACTTC.

The chain links TRBV5-6 to TRBJ2-1; 7 nucleotides align to TRBD2. The CDR3 has 15 amino acids. V was clipped by 2 bases and J by 5 bases; unmatched bases: 7. CDR1 and CDR2 (germline): SGHDT, YYEEEE. The CDR3 DNA reads TGTGCCAGCAGCTTTGTGACTAGCAGAAACAATGAGCAGTTCTTC. Its translation is CASSFVTSRNNEQFF.

V and J are TRBV5-8 and TRBJ2-1, with TRBD1 matching 8 bases. Germline CDR1 reads SGHTS; CDR2 reads YDEGEE. The CDR3 has 15 residues. Trimming at V came to 4 bases and at J to 0 bases, leaving 3 bases not matched to a gene. CDR3 amino acids: CASSRDRSSYNEQFF. CDR3 nucleotide sequence: TGTGCCAGCAGCCGGGACAGGAGCTCCTACAATGAGCAGTTCTTC.

The rearrangement links TRBV7-6 to TRBJ2-7; 7 bases align to TRBD1. Germline CDR1 reads SGHVS; CDR2 reads FNYEAQ. This CDR3 comprises 14 residues. After removal of 1 base from V and 5 bases from J, the junction contained 5 bases not matched to a gene. The DNA of the CDR3 is TGTGCCAGCAGCTTAGAGGGACAGACGGACGAGCAGTACTTC. It encodes CASSLEGQTDEQYF.

The rearrangement links TRBV27 to TRBJ2-7; the D is unclear. Germline assignment: CDR1 MNHEY and CDR2 SMNVEV (reference sequence). The V and J ends lost 5 bases and 2 bases respectively, with 7 bases between them. This CDR3 spans 12 amino acids. DNA for the CDR3: TGTGCCAGCAGTCCTGCCCCCTACGAGCAGTACTTC. Amino acid sequence: CASSPAPYEQYF.

On this clone itself: The same CDR3 arises from other DNA sequences in this sample as well. V and J are TRBV27 and TRBJ2-1, with D possibly being TRBD1 (6 bases). The V gene lost 5 bases and the J gene lost 5 bases, with 10 bases spanning the gap. This CDR3 has 13 residues. Germline CDR1 reads MNHEY; CDR2 reads SMNVEV (reference sequence). As DNA, the CDR3 is TGTGCCAGCAGTACCAGGGGAGACAATGAGCAGTTCTTC. It codes for CASSTRGDNEQFF.

V usage is TRBV5-1 and J usage is TRBJ1-3, with a tentative D call TRBD1 (5 bases). Trimming left V 4 bases short and J 0 bases short, with 20 bases between. Per the germline V gene, CDR1 is SGHRS and CDR2 is YFSETQ. The CDR3 is made up of 18 amino acids. Written as DNA, the CDR3 is TGCGCCAGCAGCATTGGGGTTTGGGACGGCAACTCTGGAAACACCATATATTTT. It is translated as CASSIGVWDGNSGNTIYF.

The CDR3 here is CASSEVSYEQYF. CDR3 bases: TGTGCCAGCAGTGAAGTTTCATACGAGCAGTACTTC. The chain recombines TRBV6-1 with TRBJ2-7; D is unclear. The ends were cut back, 1 base at V and 4 bases at J, with 5 bases in the middle. The V gene's germline CDR1 is MNHNS and CDR2 SASEGT. The CDR3 extends over 12 amino acids.

The V and J genes are TRBV28 and TRBJ1-2; no clear D. The V and J ends lost 7 bases and 1 base respectively, with 4 bases between them. Looked up from germline, CDR1 is MDHEN and CDR2 is SYDVKM. The CDR3 extends over 11 amino acids. The CDR3 DNA sequence: TGTGCCAGCATGAATAACTATGGCTACACCTTC. Protein sequence: CASMNNYGYTF.

The chain carries TRBV11-2 and TRBJ2-2, with 8 bases lining up with TRBD2. The CDR3 has 17 amino acids. Trimming removed 6 bases from V and 6 bases from J; junction bases left unmatched: 15. Germline loops: CDR1 SGHAT, CDR2 FQNNGV. DNA of the CDR3: TGTGCCAGCAGACAAACGTCGGGACTAGTTTACTCCGGGGAGCTGTTTTTT. It specifies CASRQTSGLVYSGELFF.

The rearrangement joins TRBV7-9 to TRBJ2-7; 15 nucleotides line up with TRBD2. CDR3 size: 14 residues. The V and J ends lost 8 bases and 8 bases, in that order; junction bases with no gene match: 7. Germline V gene lookup returns CDR1 SEHNR and CDR2 FQNEAQ (reference sequence). Here the CDR3 DNA reads TGTGCCAGCCAGGGACTAGCGGGAGGTTCCAAGCAGTACTTC. This sequence encodes CASQGLAGGSKQYF.

This clone has only a few counts. The chain links TRBV27 to TRBJ1-2, with D tentatively TRBD1 (6 bases). V was clipped by 3 bases and J by 5 bases, with 22 bases between them. Germline values: CDR1 MNHEY, CDR2 SMNVEV (reference sequence). The CDR3 extends over 17 amino acids. CDR3 in amino acids: CASSLFGGRNLGYGYTF. In DNA form, the CDR3 reads TGTGCCAGCAGTTTGTTCGGGGGGCGCAATCTAGGGTATGGCTACACCTTC.

V gene TRBV29-1 combines with J gene TRBJ2-3; D may be TRBD1 (5 bases). The CDR3 totals 13 residues. V was shortened by 6 bases and J by 5 bases, with 15 bases between the two germline ends. Per germline, CDR1 SQVTM and CDR2 ANQGSEA. Here the CDR3 reads CSVCRQGRDTQYF. In DNA, the CDR3 is TGCAGCGTATGTAGGCAGGGTAGAGATACGCAGTATTTT.

V and J are TRBV10-3 and TRBJ2-1; tentatively, D is TRBD1 (6 bases). The CDR3 has 14 amino acids. Germline V lookup: CDR1 ENHRY, CDR2 SYGVKD. V was pared by 7 bases and J by 7 bases, with 17 bases between. CDR3 sequence reads: CAIKGVLHGNEQFF. For the CDR3, the DNA is TGTGCCATCAAGGGGGTCCTCCACGGGAATGAGCAGTTCTTC.

The chain employs TRBV5-1 and TRBJ2-1, with 13 bases fitting TRBD2. With V trimmed by 5 bases and J by 7 bases, 3 bases remained unmatched. The CDR3 contains 14 residues. Germline V gene lookup returns CDR1 SGHRS and CDR2 YFSETQ. CDR3 amino acids: CASSQLAGGNEQFF. The CDR3 nucleotides are TGCGCCAGCAGTCAACTAGCGGGAGGGAATGAGCAGTTCTTC.

The gene calls are TRBV30 and TRBJ2-7, with D unclear. Trimming removed 1 base from V and 6 bases from J, with 7 bases in between. This CDR3 spans 11 amino acids. Germline assignment: CDR1 GTSNPN and CDR2 SVGIG (reference sequence). In DNA, the CDR3 is TGTGCCTGGAGTGAGTCTTTCGAGCAGTACTTC. As protein: CAWSESFEQYF.

Worth noting for this clone: Being one base from a much bigger clone, this may be a read error. The V and J genes are TRBV6-5 and TRBJ2-1; no clear D. Per the germline V gene, CDR1 is MNHEY and CDR2 is SVGAGI. CDR3 length: 14 amino acids. Trimming took 2 bases from V and 0 from J, leaving 5 bases between them. The CDR3 loop reads CASSYPDSYNEQFF. The CDR3, as DNA: TGTGCCAGCAGTTACCCGGACTCCTACAATGAGCAGTTCTTC.

The chain recombines TRBV5-1 with TRBJ2-5; D gene unclear. CDR1 and CDR2 from the germline V gene are SGHRS and YFSETQ. V lost 6 bases to trimming and J lost 2 bases, with 11 bases between them. CDR3 size: 13 residues. CDR3 residues: CASTAPNQETQYF. CDR3 nucleotides: TGCGCCAGCACCGCCCCCAATCAAGAGACCCAGTACTTC.

CDR3 nucleotides: TGTGCCTGGAGTGTAGCAGGGGGCGCGGAAGATGAGCAGTTCTTC. It encodes CAWSVAGGAEDEQFF. The chain carries TRBV30 and TRBJ2-1; 8 bases match TRBD1. The length of the CDR3 is 15 residues. Germline lookup yields CDR1 GTSNPN and CDR2 SVGIG (reference sequence). The trim removed 0 bases at V and 8 bases at J, leaving 9 bases unmatched.

V gene TRBV12-5 combines with J gene TRBJ2-3; TRBD2 matches at 13 bases. J lost 6 bases, V lost 3 bases, and 6 bases had no gene match. Germline V gives CDR1 LGHNT, CDR2 FRNRAP. The CDR3 contains 16 residues. This CDR3 is CASGFWTSGSPDTQYF. The CDR3 coding sequence is TGTGCTAGTGGTTTCTGGACTAGCGGGAGCCCGGATACGCAGTATTTT.

The V and J genes are TRBV7-9 and TRBJ2-2; D could derive from TRBD1 or TRBD2 (5 bases each). The CDR3 is 14 amino acids. Germline values: CDR1 SEHNR, CDR2 FQNEAQ (reference sequence). V gave up 5 bases and J gave up 4 bases, with 11 bases separating them. CDR3 sequence (DNA): TGTGCCAGCAGCCCCCCCGGGACCACCGGGGAGCTGTTTTTT. Translating it yields CASSPPGTTGELFF.

The chain links TRBV10-3 to TRBJ2-7; the D call may be TRBD1 or TRBD2 (5 bases each). Trimming left V 3 bases short and J 2 bases short, with 11 bases between. Germline V gene sequence: CDR1 ENHRY, CDR2 SYGVKD. The CDR3 is 14 amino acids. CDR3 loop: CAISETGRTYEQYF. The CDR3 DNA reads TGTGCCATCAGTGAAACGGGGCGGACCTACGAGCAGTACTTC.